This T cell receptor (beta chain) came from a study of blood T cell repertoires in COVID-19. The wider study: The United States, Italy and Spain were the sources of the acute and convalescent COVID-19 samples.

Germline CDR1 is SGHTA and CDR2 is FQGNSA. J lost 12 bases, V lost 5 bases, and 15 bases had no gene match. The CDR3 covers 15 residues. Clones were sequenced by immunoSEQ multiplex PCR, and TCRdb holds only the in-frame ones, with some missing. The data contain 200,000 to 250,000 clones, about 90% of them singletons. The chain links TRBV7-2 to TRBJ2-1, with 8 bases fitting TRBD1. Sequencing input: peripheral blood. The receptor was derived from a man aged 25-45 years with COVID-19, enrolled during active disease. For the CDR3, the DNA is TGTGCCAGCAGCAAATCCGGGACAGGCAGCTGGGGGCAGTTCTTC. This sequence encodes CASSKSGTGSWGQFF.